This TCR beta chain appears in the sequencing data of a study of CD8 T cells in ankylosing spondylitis. TCRdb analysed the 5' RACE reads with MiXCR anew, one entry per CDR3 protein. The table shows roughly 180,000 distinct CDR3 sequences, with approximately 9.9% occurring only once. Trimming shortened V by 2 bases and J by 8 bases, and 16 bases separated the two germline ends. The length of the CDR3 is 14 residues. CDR1 and CDR2 (germline): GTSNPN, SVGIG (reference sequence). This clonotype was detected a few times. The sample was blood, either unsorted or a sorted T cell fraction (not recorded which). The TCR originated in a female donor with ankylosing spondylitis or in good health (not recorded which). This chain uses TRBV30 with TRBJ2-1; maybe TRBD2 (5 bases). The CDR3 sequence is CAWSKGEGSDEQFF. The CDR3 region has the DNA TGTGCCTGGAGTAAGGGAGAAGGGTCCGATGAGCAGTTCTTC.